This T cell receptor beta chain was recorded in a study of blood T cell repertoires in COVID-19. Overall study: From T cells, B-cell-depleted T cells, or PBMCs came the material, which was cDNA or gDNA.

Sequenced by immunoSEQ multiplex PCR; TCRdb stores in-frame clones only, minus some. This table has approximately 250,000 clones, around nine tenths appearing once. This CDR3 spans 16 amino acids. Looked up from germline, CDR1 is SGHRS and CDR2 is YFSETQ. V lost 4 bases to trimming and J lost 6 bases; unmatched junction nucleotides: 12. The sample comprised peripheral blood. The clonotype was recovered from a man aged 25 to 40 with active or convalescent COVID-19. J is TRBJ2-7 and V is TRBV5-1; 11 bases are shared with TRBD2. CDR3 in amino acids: CASSPDLAGGFGEQYF. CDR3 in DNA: TGCGCCAGCAGCCCGGATCTAGCGGGGGGCTTTGGCGAGCAGTACTTC.